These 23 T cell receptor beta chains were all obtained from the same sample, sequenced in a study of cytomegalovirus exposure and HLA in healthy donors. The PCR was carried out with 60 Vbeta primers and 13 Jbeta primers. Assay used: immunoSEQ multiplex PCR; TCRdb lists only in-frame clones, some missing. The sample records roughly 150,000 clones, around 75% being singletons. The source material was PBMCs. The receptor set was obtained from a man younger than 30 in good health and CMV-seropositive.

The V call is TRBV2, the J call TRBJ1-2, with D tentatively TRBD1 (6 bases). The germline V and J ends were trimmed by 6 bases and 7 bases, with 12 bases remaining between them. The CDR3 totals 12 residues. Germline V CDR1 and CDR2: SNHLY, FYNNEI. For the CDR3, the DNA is TGTGCCAGCAGGACAGGTAGAAGTGGCTACACCTTC. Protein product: CASRTGRSGYTF.

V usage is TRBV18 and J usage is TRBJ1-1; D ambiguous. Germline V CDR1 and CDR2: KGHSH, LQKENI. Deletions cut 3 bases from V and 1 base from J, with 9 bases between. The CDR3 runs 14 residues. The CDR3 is CASSPRVGNTEAFF. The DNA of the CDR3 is TGTGCCAGCTCACCGAGGGTCGGGAACACTGAAGCTTTCTTT. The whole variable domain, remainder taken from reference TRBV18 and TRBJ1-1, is NAGVMQNPRHLVRRRGQEARLRCSPMKGHSHVYWYRQLPEEGLKFMVYLQKENIIDESGMPKERFSAEFPKEGPSILRIQQVVRGDSAAYFCASSPRVGNTEAFFGQGTRLTVV.

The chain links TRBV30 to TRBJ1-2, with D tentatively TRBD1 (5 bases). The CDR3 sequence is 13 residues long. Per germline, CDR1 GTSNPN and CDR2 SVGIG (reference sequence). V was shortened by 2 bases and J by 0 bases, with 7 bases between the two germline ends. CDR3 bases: TGTGCCTGGAGTCAGGGCTCTAACTATGGCTACACCTTC. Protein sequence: CAWSQGSNYGYTF.

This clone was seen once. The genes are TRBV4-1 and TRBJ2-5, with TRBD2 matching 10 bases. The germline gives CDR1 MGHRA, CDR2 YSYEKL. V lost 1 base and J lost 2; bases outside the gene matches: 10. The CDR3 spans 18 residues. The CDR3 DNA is TGCGCCAGCAGCCAAGGCGGGGCTAGCGGGAGAGGGCAAGAGACCCAGTACTTC. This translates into CASSQGGASGRGQETQYF.

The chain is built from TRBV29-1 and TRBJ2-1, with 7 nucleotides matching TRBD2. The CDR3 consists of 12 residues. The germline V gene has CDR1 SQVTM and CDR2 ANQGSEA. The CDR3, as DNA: TGCAGGGGGCCTAGCGGATACAATGAGCAGTTCTTC. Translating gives CRGPSGYNEQFF.

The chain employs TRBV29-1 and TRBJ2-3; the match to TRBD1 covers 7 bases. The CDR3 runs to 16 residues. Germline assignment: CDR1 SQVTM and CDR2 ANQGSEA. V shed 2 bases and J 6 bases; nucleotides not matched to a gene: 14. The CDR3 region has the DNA TGCAGCGTTGAATCAGGGACAGTGGGTTTGATGGATACGCAGTATTTT. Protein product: CSVESGTVGLMDTQYF.

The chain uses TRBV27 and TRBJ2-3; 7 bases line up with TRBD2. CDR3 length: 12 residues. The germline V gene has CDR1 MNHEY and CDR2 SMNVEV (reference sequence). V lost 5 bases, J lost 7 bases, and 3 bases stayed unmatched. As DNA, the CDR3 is TGTGCCAGCAGTCCGGGGGGTTATACGCAGTATTTT. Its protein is CASSPGGYTQYF.

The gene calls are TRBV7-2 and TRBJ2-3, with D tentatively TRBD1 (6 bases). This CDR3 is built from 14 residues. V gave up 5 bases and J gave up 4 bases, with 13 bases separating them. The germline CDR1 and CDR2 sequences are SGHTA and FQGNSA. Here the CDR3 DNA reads TGTGCCAGCAGCCAGGGACATGGGGCAGATACGCAGTATTTT. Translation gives CASSQGHGADTQYF. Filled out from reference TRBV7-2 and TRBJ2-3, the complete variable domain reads GAGVSQSPSNKVTEKGKDVELRCDPISGHTALYWYRQSLGQGLEFLIYFQGNSAPDKSGLPSDRFSAERTGGSVSTLTIQRTQQEDSAVYLCASSQGHGADTQYFGPGTRLTVL.

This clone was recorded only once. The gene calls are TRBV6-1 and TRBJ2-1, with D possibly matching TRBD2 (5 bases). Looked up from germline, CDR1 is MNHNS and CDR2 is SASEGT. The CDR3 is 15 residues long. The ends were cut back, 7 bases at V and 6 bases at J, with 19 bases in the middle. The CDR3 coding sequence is TGTGCCAGCAATCGGTTGAACATGGCGGGCAATGAGCAGTTCTTC. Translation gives CASNRLNMAGNEQFF.

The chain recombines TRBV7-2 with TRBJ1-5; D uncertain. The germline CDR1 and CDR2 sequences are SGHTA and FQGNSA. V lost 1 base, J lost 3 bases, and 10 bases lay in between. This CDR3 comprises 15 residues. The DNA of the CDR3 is TGTGCCAGCAGCTTAGTCGGGGAGACCAATCAGCCCCAGCATTTT. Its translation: CASSLVGETNQPQHF.

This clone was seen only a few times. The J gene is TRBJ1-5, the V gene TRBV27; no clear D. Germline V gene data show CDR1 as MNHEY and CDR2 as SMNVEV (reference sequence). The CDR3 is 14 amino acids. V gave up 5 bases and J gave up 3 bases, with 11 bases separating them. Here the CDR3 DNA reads TGTGCCAGCAGTGTCGGAGGCCCCAATCAGCCCCAGCATTTT. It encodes CASSVGGPNQPQHF.

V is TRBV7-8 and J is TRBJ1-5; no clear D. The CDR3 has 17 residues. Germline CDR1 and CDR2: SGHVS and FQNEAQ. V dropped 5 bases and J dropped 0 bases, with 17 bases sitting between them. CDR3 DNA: TGTGCCAGCAGCAGGAGGTCCGCTCGATATAGCAATCAGCCCCAGCATTTT. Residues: CASSRRSARYSNQPQHF.

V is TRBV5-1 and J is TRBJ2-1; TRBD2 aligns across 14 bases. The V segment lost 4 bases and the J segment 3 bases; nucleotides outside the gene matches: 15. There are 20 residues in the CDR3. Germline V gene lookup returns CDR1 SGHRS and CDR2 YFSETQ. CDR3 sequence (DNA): TGCGCCAGCAGCGGGACGGGACTAGCGGGAGAAGCTTTCTTCTACAATGAGCAGTTCTTC. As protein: CASSGTGLAGEAFFYNEQFF.

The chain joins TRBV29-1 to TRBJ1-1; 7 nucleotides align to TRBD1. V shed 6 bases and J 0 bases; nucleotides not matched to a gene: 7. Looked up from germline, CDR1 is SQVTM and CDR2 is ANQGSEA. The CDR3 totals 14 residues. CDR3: CSVPTQGMNTEAFF. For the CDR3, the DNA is TGCAGCGTCCCTACACAGGGGATGAACACTGAAGCTTTCTTT.

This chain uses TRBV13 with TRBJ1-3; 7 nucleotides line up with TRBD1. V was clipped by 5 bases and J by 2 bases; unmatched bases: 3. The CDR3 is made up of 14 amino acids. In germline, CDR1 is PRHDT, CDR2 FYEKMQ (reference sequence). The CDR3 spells CASSPGTAGNTIYF. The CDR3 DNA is TGTGCCAGCAGCCCCGGGACAGCTGGAAACACCATATATTTT.

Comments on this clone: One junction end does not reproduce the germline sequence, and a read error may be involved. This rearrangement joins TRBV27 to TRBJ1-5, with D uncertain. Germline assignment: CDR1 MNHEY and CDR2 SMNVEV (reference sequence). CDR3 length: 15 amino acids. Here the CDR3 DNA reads TGTCCCAGCAACCCCCTCGGTTATAGCAATCAGCCCCAGCATTTT. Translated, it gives CPSNPLGYSNQPQHF.

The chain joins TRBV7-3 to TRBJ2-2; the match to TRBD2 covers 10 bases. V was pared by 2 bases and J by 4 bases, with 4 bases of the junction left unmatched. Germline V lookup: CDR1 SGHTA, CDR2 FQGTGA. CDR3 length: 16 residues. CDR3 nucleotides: TGTGCCAGCAGCTTAGAGCTAGCGGGAGTCACCGGGGAGCTGTTTTTT. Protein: CASSLELAGVTGELFF.

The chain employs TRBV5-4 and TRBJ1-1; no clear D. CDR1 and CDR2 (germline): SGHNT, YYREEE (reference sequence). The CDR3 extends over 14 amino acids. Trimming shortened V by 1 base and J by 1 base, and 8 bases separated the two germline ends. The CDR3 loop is CASSLITRNTEAFF. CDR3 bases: TGTGCCAGCAGCTTGATTACGCGGAACACTGAAGCTTTCTTT.

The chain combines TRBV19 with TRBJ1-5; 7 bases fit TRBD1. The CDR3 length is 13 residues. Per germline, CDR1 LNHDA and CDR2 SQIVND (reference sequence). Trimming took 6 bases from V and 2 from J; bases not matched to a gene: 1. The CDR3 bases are TGTGCCAGTAGACAGGGGCGCAATCAGCCCCAGCATTTT. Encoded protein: CASRQGRNQPQHF.

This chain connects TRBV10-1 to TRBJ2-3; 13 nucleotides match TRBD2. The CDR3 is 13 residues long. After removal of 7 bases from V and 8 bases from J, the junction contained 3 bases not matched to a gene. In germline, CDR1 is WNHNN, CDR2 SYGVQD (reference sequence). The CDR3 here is CASKLAGGSTQYF. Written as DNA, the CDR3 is TGCGCCAGCAAACTAGCGGGAGGGTCTACGCAGTATTTT.

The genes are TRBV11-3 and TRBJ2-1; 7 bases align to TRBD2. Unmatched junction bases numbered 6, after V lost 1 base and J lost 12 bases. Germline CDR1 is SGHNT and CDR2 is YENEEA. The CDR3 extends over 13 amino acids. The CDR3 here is CASSLGASGGQFF. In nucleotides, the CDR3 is TGTGCCAGCAGCTTAGGAGCCTCGGGGGGGCAGTTCTTC. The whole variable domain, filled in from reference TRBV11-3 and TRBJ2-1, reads EAGVVQSPRYKIIEKKQPVAFWCNPISGHNTLYWYLQNLGQGPELLIRYENEEAVDDSQLPKDRFSAERLKGVDSTLKIQPAELGDSAVYLCASSLGASGGQFFGPGTRLTVL.

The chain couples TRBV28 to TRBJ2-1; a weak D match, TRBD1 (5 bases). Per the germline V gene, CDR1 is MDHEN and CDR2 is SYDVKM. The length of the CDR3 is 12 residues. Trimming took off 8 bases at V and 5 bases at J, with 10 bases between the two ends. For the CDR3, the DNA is TGTGCCAGCGACGACAGACACAATGAGCAGTTCTTC. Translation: CASDDRHNEQFF. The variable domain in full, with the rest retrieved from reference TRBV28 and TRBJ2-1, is DVKVTQSSRYLVKRTGEKVFLECVQDMDHENMFWYRQDPGLGLRLIYFSYDVKMKEKGDIPEGYSVSREKKERFSLILESASTNQTSMYLCASDDRHNEQFFGPGTRLTVL.

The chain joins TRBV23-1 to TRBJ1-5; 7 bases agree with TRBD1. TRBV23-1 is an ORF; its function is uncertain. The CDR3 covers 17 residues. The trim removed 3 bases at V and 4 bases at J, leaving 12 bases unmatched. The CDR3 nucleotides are TGCGCCAGCAGTCACTGGAGGGGGACAGTGGAGAATCAGCCCCAGCATTTT. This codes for CASSHWRGTVENQPQHF.